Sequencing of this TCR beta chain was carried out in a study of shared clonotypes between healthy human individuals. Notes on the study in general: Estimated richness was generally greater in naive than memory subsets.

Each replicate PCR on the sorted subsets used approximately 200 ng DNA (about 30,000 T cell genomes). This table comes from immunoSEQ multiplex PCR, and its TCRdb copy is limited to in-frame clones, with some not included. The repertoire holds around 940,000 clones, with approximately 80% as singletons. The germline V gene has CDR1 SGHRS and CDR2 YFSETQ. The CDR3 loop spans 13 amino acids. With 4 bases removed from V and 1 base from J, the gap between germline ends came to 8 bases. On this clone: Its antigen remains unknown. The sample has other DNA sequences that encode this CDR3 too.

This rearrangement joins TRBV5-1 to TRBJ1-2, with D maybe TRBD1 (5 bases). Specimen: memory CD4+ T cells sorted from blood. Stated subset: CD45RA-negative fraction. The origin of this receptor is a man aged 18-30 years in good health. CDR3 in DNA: TGCGCCAGCAGCCCCGACAGTAACTATGGCTACACCTTC. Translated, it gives CASSPDSNYGYTF.